This T cell receptor beta chain was retrieved from a study of blood T cell repertoires in COVID-19. About the study: Among Cohort 3 donors, those recovered had two negative PCRs, clearance, or symptom resolution. The United States, Italy and Spain supplied acute and convalescent COVID-19 samples.

This CDR3 contains 14 residues. V shed 2 bases, J shed 8 bases, and the junction held 3 bases outside the gene matches. The germline V gene has CDR1 SGHDN and CDR2 FVKESK. Authors' processing steps: It was from reference gene primer amplification that nucleated cell counts were estimated. This table comes from immunoSEQ multiplex PCR, and its TCRdb copy is limited to in-frame clones, with some not included. The V and J calls and the clone size are those of that table, but D and trimming were determined from the DNA. This sample carries 300,000 to 450,000 clones, around 87% of them seen once, and the ten largest clones take around 2%. Participants were aged about 18 to 90 years, lived in roughly 23 US areas, and enrolled virtually.

The origin of this receptor is a man aged 40-50 years in a cohort exposed to, infected with or recovered from COVID-19 (not recorded which). The chain carries TRBV14 and TRBJ2-1, with TRBD2 identical over 10 bases. The sample was PBMCs or T cells enriched from blood (not recorded which). This CDR3 is CASSQLAGVHEQFF. The CDR3 coding sequence is TGTGCCAGCAGCCAACTAGCGGGAGTCCATGAGCAGTTCTTC.